The 29 T cell receptor beta chains reported below all come from one sample, sequenced in a study of T-cell reconstitution after alpha-beta-depleted transplantation in children (dated by TCRdb to about 2016). Libraries were built with PCR. The sequencer listed for this sample is Illumina HiSeq 2500. To normalize quantification of the TCRbeta repertoire, the TCR libraries were built with molecular barcoding that relied on unique molecular identifiers. TCRdb itself trimmed the public reads at Q25 with fastp, ran MiXCR and retained productive beta chains. Records with the same CDR3 protein are collapsed into one entry carrying the most frequent genes and DNA. Counted in this sample were over 400,000 distinct CDR3 sequences; roughly two fifths of them appeared once. The top ten hold 27% of the sample. The intended sense of this specimen's treatment or condition label: allogeneic hematopoietic cell transplantation with graft depleted of TCRalphabeta T cells and CD19 B cells.

Here the sequenced sample was PBMCs, taken before TCRalphabeta/CD19-depleted stem cell transplant. The receptors shown here come from a girl aged 2 to 10 with aplastic anemia, due to receive a stem cell transplant.

This chain connects TRBV10-2 to TRBJ2-3, with D unresolved. The CDR3 has 18 residues. CDR1 is WSHSY, CDR2 SAAADI, per germline. V shed 5 bases and J shed 3 bases, with 24 bases lying between them. The CDR3 is CASSLFPRRERRTDTQYF. The CDR3 DNA reads TGCGCCAGCAGTTTATTCCCTCGAAGAGAACGGAGAACAGATACGCAGTATTTT.

This chain connects TRBV12-3 or TRBV12-4 to TRBJ2-3; D assignment may be TRBD1 or TRBD2 (5 bases each). CDR3 length equals 15 residues. V was cut by 2 bases and J by 8 bases, with 17 bases left in between. The CDR3 sequence: CASSLTDTRRGTQYF. DNA for the CDR3: TGTGCCAGCAGTTTAACGGACACTAGGCGAGGTACGCAGTATTTT.

The chain joins TRBV15 to TRBJ1-6; 7 nucleotides agree with TRBD1. Germline assignment: CDR1 LNHNV and CDR2 YYDKDF (reference sequence). V lost 3 bases, J lost 9 bases, and 5 bases stayed unmatched. This CDR3 is 14 amino acids long. CDR3 amino acids: CATSSDRDLSPLHF. CDR3 in DNA: TGTGCCACCAGCAGCGACAGGGATCTTTCACCCCTCCACTTT.

This clonotype was seen at least ten times. The chain combines TRBV10-3 with TRBJ2-2; possible D gene TRBD2, 6 bases. V lost 5 bases to trimming and J lost 4 bases, with 11 bases between them. The CDR3 is 14 amino acids. Germline V CDR1 and CDR2: ENHRY, SYGVKD. The CDR3 region has the DNA TGTGCCATCAGTAAGGAGGGGATCACCGGGGAGCTGTTTTTT. Its protein is CAISKEGITGELFF.

This clonotype was detected ten times or more. The chain couples TRBV20-1 to TRBJ2-3; the D gene could be TRBD1 or TRBD2 (5 bases each). CDR1 is DFQATT, CDR2 SNEGSKA, per germline (reference sequence). With 6 bases removed from V and 4 bases from J, the gap between germline ends came to 11 bases. This CDR3 region has 12 residues. This CDR3 is CSAYGDPDTQYF. In DNA, the CDR3 is TGCAGTGCCTACGGGGACCCAGATACGCAGTATTTT.

The chain couples TRBV5-4 to TRBJ2-5, with 10 bases lining up with TRBD1. CDR3 length equals 19 residues. J gave up 0 bases and V 0 bases, and 11 bases lay outside the gene matches. Germline CDR1 reads SGHNT; CDR2 reads YYREEE (reference sequence). The CDR3: CASSLALGQGQSYQETQYF. The CDR3 DNA reads as TGTGCCAGCAGCTTGGCACTGGGACAGGGGCAATCGTACCAAGAGACCCAGTACTTC.

V and J are TRBV20-1 and TRBJ2-1; 16 bases line up with TRBD2. The germline gives CDR1 DFQATT, CDR2 SNEGSKA (reference sequence). Germline trimming cut 5 bases from V and 10 bases from J; bases unmatched to any gene: 11. The CDR3 runs to 16 residues. CDR3 sequence reads: CSAARGLAGGPGEQFF. The CDR3 region has the DNA TGCAGTGCTGCGCGGGGACTAGCGGGAGGGCCGGGGGAGCAGTTCTTC.

This clonotype was seen a few times. The chain has TRBV4-1 and TRBJ2-7; 8 bases align to TRBD2. The CDR3 sequence is 16 residues long. The V gene's germline CDR1 is MGHRA and CDR2 YSYEKL. Unmatched junction bases numbered 8, after V lost 3 bases and J lost 1 base. CDR3 in amino acids: CASSHTTSGFSYEQYF. The CDR3 region has the DNA TGCGCCAGCAGCCATACCACTAGCGGCTTTTCCTACGAGCAGTACTTC.

This clonotype appeared many times. V usage is TRBV5-1 and J usage is TRBJ2-4, with D possibly matching TRBD1 (6 bases). With 4 bases removed from V and 4 bases from J, the gap between germline ends came to 12 bases. In germline, CDR1 is SGHRS, CDR2 YFSETQ. This CDR3 has 14 residues. CDR3 in amino acids: CASSDTGQKNIQYF. CDR3 nucleotides: TGCGCCAGCAGCGATACTGGACAGAAAAACATTCAGTACTTC.

The chain employs TRBV10-3 and TRBJ2-2; perhaps TRBD1 as D (5 bases). Germline V gives CDR1 ENHRY, CDR2 SYGVKD. The CDR3 length is 19 residues. V lost 3 bases to trimming and J lost 5 bases, with 25 bases between them. The CDR3 is CAISERGPGKVGETGELFF. The CDR3 DNA follows: TGTGCCATCAGTGAAAGAGGACCAGGGAAAGTCGGAGAAACCGGGGAGCTGTTTTTT.

The chain uses TRBV4-2 and TRBJ2-1; D is ambiguous. Germline-derived CDR1 and CDR2 are LGHNA and YNFKEQ. The CDR3 has 14 residues. The germline V and J ends were trimmed by 3 bases and 4 bases, with 10 bases remaining between them. The CDR3 coding sequence is TGTGCCAGCAGCCAGGGATCTAAGTACAATGAGCAGTTCTTC. The encoded protein is CASSQGSKYNEQFF.

This clonotype was seen a handful of times. The rearrangement uses TRBV12-3 or TRBV12-4 and TRBJ2-7; 8 nucleotides match TRBD2. The CDR3 runs to 14 residues. Unmatched junction bases numbered 7, after V lost 6 bases and J lost 3 bases. This CDR3 is CASRLSGGFYEQYF. The CDR3 DNA reads as TGTGCCAGCAGACTATCGGGAGGGTTCTACGAGCAGTACTTC.

This rearrangement joins TRBV20-1 to TRBJ2-1, with unresolved D. V was shortened by 6 bases and J by 9 bases, with 12 bases between the two germline ends. The CDR3 has 11 amino acids. Germline V CDR1 and CDR2: DFQATT, SNEGSKA (reference sequence). CDR3: CSARNSFEQFF. The CDR3 coding sequence is TGCAGTGCCAGGAACAGCTTTGAGCAGTTCTTC.

The chain couples TRBV6-5 to TRBJ2-7, with D tentatively TRBD1 or TRBD2 (5 bases each). V lost 8 bases, J lost 2 bases, and 7 bases lay in between. Germline CDR1 MNHEY, CDR2 SVGAGI. This CDR3 region has 11 residues. CDR3 DNA sequence: TGTGCCAGCGGGGGTACCTACGAGCAGTACTTC. Residues: CASGGTYEQYF.

This clonotype showed up many times. This chain joins TRBV12-3 or TRBV12-4 and TRBJ1-4, with D possibly TRBD1 on 5 matching bases. The CDR3 totals 13 residues. Trimming removed 6 bases at V and 7 bases at J, with 12 bases between. The CDR3 nucleotides read TGTGCCAGCAGCTACGCTGGGGGTGAAAAACTGTTTTTT. Translating gives CASSYAGGEKLFF.

This chain uses TRBV13 with TRBJ2-7; 8 nucleotides align to TRBD1. V shed 5 bases and J 3 bases; nucleotides not matched to a gene: 9. CDR3 length: 15 residues. The germline V gene encodes CDR1 PRHDT and CDR2 FYEKMQ (reference sequence). In nucleotides, the CDR3 is TGTGCCAGCAGCCTTGGACAGGGAACTGTCTACGAGCAGTACTTC. It encodes CASSLGQGTVYEQYF.

The chain links TRBV18 to TRBJ2-1, with 8 bases fitting TRBD2. The trim removed 1 base at V and 0 bases at J, leaving 5 bases unmatched. The V gene's germline CDR1 is KGHSH and CDR2 LQKENI. The CDR3 spans 17 residues. The CDR3 spells CASSPRAGASSYNEQFF. CDR3 nucleotide sequence: TGTGCCAGCTCACCACGAGCGGGGGCGAGCTCCTACAATGAGCAGTTCTTC.

The V and J genes are TRBV7-3 and TRBJ2-3; D call uncertain. The V end lost 5 bases, the J end lost 0 bases, and 9 bases lay between the germline ends. This CDR3 has 14 residues. CDR1 is SGHTA, CDR2 FQGTGA, per germline. DNA of the CDR3: TGTGCCAGCAGCGCCACCTCTAGCACAGATACGCAGTATTTT. Amino acid sequence: CASSATSSTDTQYF.

The J gene is TRBJ2-1, the V gene TRBV7-9; D remains ambiguous. Deletions cut 2 bases from V and 6 bases from J, with 14 bases between. Germline values: CDR1 SEHNR, CDR2 FQNEAQ (reference sequence). CDR3 length equals 15 residues. CDR3 nucleotide sequence: TGTGCCAGCAGCTTAAGCCGACCTTCGAGCAATGAGCAGTTCTTC. Translated: CASSLSRPSSNEQFF.

V is TRBV27 and J is TRBJ2-7; the D is unclear. The germline V gene has CDR1 MNHEY and CDR2 SMNVEV (reference sequence). Trimming took off 11 bases at V and 7 bases at J, with 6 bases between the two ends. The CDR3 is 8 residues long. CDR3 loop: CAGWEQYF. In nucleotides, the CDR3 is TGTGCCGGGTGGGAGCAGTACTTC.

The rearrangement links TRBV29-1 to TRBJ2-5, with a weak D call TRBD1 (5 bases). The CDR3 extends over 13 amino acids. The V end was cut by 4 bases, the J end by 7 bases, with 16 bases between. CDR1 SQVTM and CDR2 ANQGSEA come from the germline V gene. The CDR3 region is CSVASREGGTQYF. CDR3 sequence (DNA): TGCAGCGTTGCGTCCAGGGAAGGCGGGACCCAGTACTTC.

The V gene is TRBV7-6, the J gene TRBJ2-1; 7 nucleotides line up with TRBD1. CDR3 length equals 16 residues. CDR1 and CDR2 from the germline V gene are SGHVS and FNYEAQ. Losses at the gene ends were 2 bases for V and 4 bases for J; bases not matched to a gene: 8. Written as DNA, the CDR3 is TGTGCCAGCAGCTTATCTCCGGGACAGCTTTACAATGAGCAGTTCTTC. Translated: CASSLSPGQLYNEQFF.

This clonotype was detected many times. V usage is TRBV10-3 and J usage is TRBJ1-4, with 7 bases lining up with TRBD1. Germline trimming cut 3 bases from V and 6 bases from J; bases unmatched to any gene: 4. The CDR3 runs 14 residues. Looked up from germline, CDR1 is ENHRY and CDR2 is SYGVKD. DNA of the CDR3: TGTGCCATCAGTGAACGAGGGGGCGATGAAAAACTGTTTTTT. It translates to CAISERGGDEKLFF.

The J gene is TRBJ2-7, the V gene TRBV7-6, with 11 bases matching TRBD1. Germline CDR1 reads SGHVS; CDR2 reads FNYEAQ. The CDR3 length is 14 residues. The J segment lost 5 bases and the V segment lost 5 bases, leaving 5 bases of the junction unmatched. The CDR3 region is CASSAGTGGHEQYF. CDR3 sequence (DNA): TGTGCCAGCAGCGCCGGGACAGGGGGACACGAGCAGTACTTC. Combining the CDR3 with reference TRBV7-6 and TRBJ2-7 gives the whole variable domain GAGVSQSPRYKVTKRGQDVALRCDPISGHVSLYWYRQALGQGPEFLTYFNYEAQQDKSGLPNDRFSAERPEGSISTLTIQRTEQRDSAMYRCASSAGTGGHEQYFGPGTRLTVT.

V is TRBV20-1 and J is TRBJ2-3; D is ambiguous. The germline V gene has CDR1 DFQATT and CDR2 SNEGSKA (reference sequence). The CDR3 extends over 14 amino acids. CDR3 protein: CTGFRRLSTDTQYF. As DNA, the CDR3 is TGCACGGGTTTTCGCAGGCTAAGCACAGATACGCAGTATTTT.

The sample holds many counts of this clonotype. The J gene is TRBJ1-1, the V gene TRBV20-1, with D perhaps matching TRBD1 (5 bases). Trimming cost V 3 bases and J 1 base, with 24 bases left between them. CDR1 is DFQATT and CDR2 is SNEGSKA in the germline V gene (reference sequence). This CDR3 has 18 amino acids. In nucleotides, the CDR3 is TGCAGTGCTAGTGGAAAGGCCTGGGGCCTTATTTCGAACACTGAAGCTTTCTTT. It encodes CSASGKAWGLISNTEAFF.

V is TRBV6-1 and J is TRBJ1-2; TRBD1 matches at 8 bases. This CDR3 has 13 residues. The germline CDR1 and CDR2 sequences are MNHNS and SASEGT. J lost 6 bases, V lost 4 bases, and 4 bases had no gene match. The DNA of the CDR3 is TGTGCCAGCAGTGTAGACAGGGGAGATGGCTACACCTTC. Translated, it gives CASSVDRGDGYTF.

This clonotype came up a few times. This chain uses TRBV4-2 with TRBJ1-5; the D is unclear. The CDR3 loop spans 13 amino acids. Germline V lookup: CDR1 LGHNA, CDR2 YNFKEQ. V lost 3 bases and J 4 bases, leaving 7 bases between the germline ends. The CDR3 spells CASSQEMNQPQHF. Here the CDR3 DNA reads TGTGCCAGCAGCCAGGAAATGAATCAGCCCCAGCATTTT.

V is TRBV5-1 and J is TRBJ2-7, with unresolved D. Germline V CDR1 and CDR2: SGHRS, YFSETQ. This CDR3 has 14 amino acids. Trimming shortened V by 2 bases and J by 4 bases, and 13 bases separated the two germline ends. For the CDR3, the DNA is TGCGCCAGCAGCTTCCTTCCCGGGCAATACGAGCAGTACTTC. Its translation: CASSFLPGQYEQYF.